This is a list of T cell receptor beta chains from one sample in a study of neurological immune-mediated disorders. Via MiXCR, TCRdb re-called the 5' RACE reads, giving one row per CDR3 protein. The repertoire has 35,000 to 40,000 distinct CDR3 sequences, 2.5% of them found once; the top ten carry nearly 2.5%. Sequencing was carried out using PBMCs. These receptor sequences come from a man between 50 and 59 years old with multiple sclerosis. CDR3s include the opening cysteine and the closing phenylalanine or tryptophan. A D gene is named only where the DNA matches it firmly. Clone sizes are shown as once, few or many counts, or a class when the clone is expanded.

length,D,J,V,size,CDR3,DNA
19,TRBD1,TRBJ1-2,TRBV5-6,many,CASSLVVVQPGQGTYGYTF,TGTGCCAGCAGCTTGGTGGTGGTTCAACCGGGACAGGGGACCTATGGCTACACCTTC
12,NA,TRBJ1-4,TRBV2,many,CASSEVQEKLFF,TGTGCCAGCAGTGAAGTGCAGGAAAAACTGTTTTTT
14,NA,TRBJ1-5,TRBV3-1,many,CASSQGYEDQPQHF,TGTGCCAGCAGCCAGGGTTATGAGGATCAGCCCCAGCATTTT
14,NA,TRBJ2-1,TRBV18,many,CASSPSAGAGEQFF,TGTGCCAGCTCACCATCGGCGGGGGCTGGGGAGCAGTTCTTC
15,NA,TRBJ2-2,TRBV21-1,many,CASSEGTGNTGELFF,TGTGCCAGCAGCGAAGGGACAGGGAACACCGGGGAGCTGTTTTTT
13,NA,TRBJ1-1,TRBV10-2,many,CASSRSGAPEAFF,TGCGCCAGCAGCCGGAGTGGGGCCCCTGAAGCTTTCTTT
17,TRBD2,TRBJ2-5,TRBV7-8,many,CASSPHRLAGGPETQYF,TGTGCCAGCAGCCCGCACCGGCTAGCGGGGGGGCCGGAGACCCAGTACTTC
14,TRBD1,TRBJ2-1,TRBV24-1,many,CATSDFRTGDEQFF,TGTGCCACCAGTGATTTTCGCACAGGGGATGAGCAGTTCTTC
14,NA,TRBJ1-1,TRBV29-1,many,CSVEDTGTNTEAFF,TGCAGCGTTGAAGACACGGGGACAAACACTGAAGCTTTCTTT
15,TRBD2,TRBJ2-1,TRBV29-1,many,CSVRSSGSSYNEQFF,TGCAGCGTTAGGTCTAGCGGGAGCTCCTACAATGAGCAGTTCTTC
14,NA,TRBJ2-5,TRBV27,many,CASSLSTGRGTQYF,TGTGCCAGCAGTTTATCGACGGGGAGAGGGACCCAGTACTTC
14,NA,TRBJ2-7,TRBV5-6,many,CASSLVSSFHEQYF,TGTGCCAGCAGCTTGGTTTCTAGCTTCCACGAGCAGTACTTC
17,TRBD2,TRBJ2-3,TRBV5-1,many,CASSRGLAVTSTDTQYF,TGCGCCAGCAGCCGAGGACTAGCGGTAACTAGCACAGATACGCAGTATTTT
15,TRBD1,TRBJ1-1,TRBV20-1,many,CSARGRGQVNTEAFF,TGCAGTGCTAGGGGTAGAGGACAGGTGAACACTGAAGCTTTCTTT
14,TRBD1,TRBJ2-5,TRBV27,many,CASSYAGTEETQYF,TGTGCCAGCAGTTACGCCGGGACAGAAGAGACCCAGTACTTC
10,NA,TRBJ1-2,TRBV20-1,many,CSAGRGGYTF,TGCAGTGCGGGCCGGGGAGGCTACACCTTC
12,NA,TRBJ2-3,TRBV2,many,CASRATTDTQYF,TGTGCCAGCAGGGCTACGACAGATACGCAGTATTTT
13,NA,TRBJ1-1,TRBV19,many,CASRIVPNTEAFF,TGTGCCAGTAGAATCGTCCCGAACACTGAAGCTTTCTTT
14,NA,TRBJ1-4,TRBV5-1,many,CASSLAGGDEKLFF,TGCGCCAGCAGCTTGGCGGGGGGTGATGAAAAACTGTTTTTT
17,TRBD2,TRBJ2-5,TRBV20-1,many,CSARDLMSSGLQETQYF,TGCAGTGCTAGAGATCTTATGTCTAGCGGGCTCCAAGAGACCCAGTACTTC
13,NA,TRBJ2-1,TRBV5-5,many,CASSSVYGNEQFF,TGTGCCAGCAGCTCTGTGTACGGCAATGAGCAGTTCTTC
14,NA,TRBJ1-1,TRBV12-3/TRBV12-4,many,CASSRGGASTEAFF,TGTGCCAGCAGCCGGGGGGGGGCGAGCACTGAAGCTTTCTTT
16,NA,TRBJ1-3,TRBV6-5,many,CASSETSPGSGNTIYF,TGTGCCAGCAGCGAAACATCTCCGGGTTCTGGAAACACCATATATTTT
15,TRBD1,TRBJ2-3,TRBV4-3,many,CASSQQDRGSDTQYF,TGCGCCAGCAGCCAACAGGACAGGGGCTCAGATACGCAGTATTTT
15,TRBD1,TRBJ1-2,TRBV27,many,CASSPTGTGGNGYTF,TGTGCCAGCAGTCCTACCGGGACAGGGGGAAATGGCTACACCTTC
12,NA,TRBJ1-6,TRBV20-1,many,CSASTNDSPLHF,TGCAGTGCTAGTACGAATGACTCACCCCTCCACTTT
16,TRBD2,TRBJ2-5,TRBV18,many,CASSRVGLADQETQYF,TGTGCCAGCTCACGCGTGGGACTAGCGGACCAAGAGACCCAGTACTTC
16,NA,TRBJ2-4,TRBV7-8,many,CASSLWVTGAKNIQYF,TGTGCCAGCAGCTTATGGGTGACGGGGGCCAAAAACATTCAGTACTTC
13,NA,TRBJ1-2,TRBV12-3/TRBV12-4,many,CASSFSGRYGYTF,TGTGCCAGCAGTTTTTCAGGGCGCTATGGCTACACCTTC